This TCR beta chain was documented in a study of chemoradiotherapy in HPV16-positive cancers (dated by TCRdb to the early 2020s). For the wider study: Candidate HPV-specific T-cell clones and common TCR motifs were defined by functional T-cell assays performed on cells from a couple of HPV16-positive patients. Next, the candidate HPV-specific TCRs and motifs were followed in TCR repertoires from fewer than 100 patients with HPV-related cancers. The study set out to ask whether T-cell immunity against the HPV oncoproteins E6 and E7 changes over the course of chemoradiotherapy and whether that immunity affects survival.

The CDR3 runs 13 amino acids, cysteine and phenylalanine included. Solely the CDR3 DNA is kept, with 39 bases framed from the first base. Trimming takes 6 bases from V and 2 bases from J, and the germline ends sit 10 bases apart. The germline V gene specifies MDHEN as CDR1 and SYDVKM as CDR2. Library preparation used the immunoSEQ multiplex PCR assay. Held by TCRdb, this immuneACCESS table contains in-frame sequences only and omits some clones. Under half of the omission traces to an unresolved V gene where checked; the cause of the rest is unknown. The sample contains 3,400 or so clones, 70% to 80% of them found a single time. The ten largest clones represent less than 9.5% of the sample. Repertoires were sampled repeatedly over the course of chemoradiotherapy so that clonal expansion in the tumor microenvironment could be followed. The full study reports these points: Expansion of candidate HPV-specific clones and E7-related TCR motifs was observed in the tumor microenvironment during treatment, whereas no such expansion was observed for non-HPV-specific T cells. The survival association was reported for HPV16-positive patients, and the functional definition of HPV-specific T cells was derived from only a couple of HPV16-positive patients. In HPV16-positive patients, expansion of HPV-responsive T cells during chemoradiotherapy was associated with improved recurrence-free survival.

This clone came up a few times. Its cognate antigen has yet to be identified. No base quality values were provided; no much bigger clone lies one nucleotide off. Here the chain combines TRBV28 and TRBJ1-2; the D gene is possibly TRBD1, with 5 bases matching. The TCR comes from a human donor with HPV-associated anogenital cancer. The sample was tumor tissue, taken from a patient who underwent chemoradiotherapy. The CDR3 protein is CASRPTENYGYTF. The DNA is TGTGCCAGCAGACCGACAGAAAACTATGGCTACACCTTC.